These 15 T cell receptor beta chains were all obtained from the same sample, sequenced in a study of cytomegalovirus exposure and HLA in healthy donors. The PCR ran on 60 Vbeta and 13 Jbeta primers. The assay was immunoSEQ multiplex PCR, and TCRdb's table has in-frame clones only and misses some. The sample table includes 110,000 to 150,000 clones. Sequenced: PBMCs. The source is a male donor in good health and CMV-seronegative.

CDR3 loop: CASSLDGTASGNTIYF. Here the CDR3 DNA reads TGCGCCAGCAGCTTGGATGGGACAGCTTCTGGAAACACCATATATTTT. The gene calls are TRBV5-1 and TRBJ1-3; 7 bases fit TRBD1. The length of the CDR3 is 16 residues. The germline CDR1 and CDR2 sequences are SGHRS and YFSETQ. The junction had 4 bases not matched to a gene; V was cut back by 0 bases and J by 1 base. Using reference TRBV5-1 and TRBJ1-3 for the parts outside the CDR3, the full variable domain is KAGVTQTPRYLIKTRGQQVTLSCSPISGHRSVSWYQQTPGQGLQFLFEYFSETQRNKGNFPGRFSGRQFSNSRSEMNVSTLELGDSALYLCASSLDGTASGNTIYFGEGSWLTVV.

This sequence joins TRBV7-9 and TRBJ2-1, with 7 bases matching TRBD1. CDR3 size: 17 residues. With V trimmed by 0 bases and J by 2 bases, 7 bases remained unmatched. Germline CDR1 and CDR2: SEHNR and FQNEAQ (reference sequence). The CDR3 loop is CASSLAAGQVAYNEQFF. The CDR3 DNA sequence: TGTGCCAGCAGCTTAGCCGCCGGACAGGTTGCCTACAATGAGCAGTTCTTC.

This rearrangement joins TRBV19 to TRBJ1-1; possible D gene TRBD1, 5 bases. CDR1 is LNHDA, CDR2 SQIVND, per germline (reference sequence). This CDR3 region has 12 residues. V was pared by 3 bases and J by 10 bases, with 12 bases between. The CDR3 nucleotides read TGTGCCAGTAGTATGTCGGGGGTCAGAGCTTTCTTT. It encodes CASSMSGVRAFF.

V gene TRBV30 combines with J gene TRBJ2-3; no firm D call. In germline, CDR1 is GTSNPN, CDR2 SVGIG (reference sequence). The length of the CDR3 is 13 residues. V lost 0 bases to trimming and J lost 4 bases, with 8 bases between them. CDR3 sequence: CAWSVDDSDTQYF. In DNA form, the CDR3 reads TGTGCCTGGAGTGTAGATGACTCAGATACGCAGTATTTT.

The genes are TRBV6-5 and TRBJ2-1, with TRBD2 matching over 7 bases. The germline V gene has CDR1 MNHEY and CDR2 SVGAGI. The CDR3 is 14 residues long. The V gene end was trimmed by 5 bases and the J gene end by 3 bases; junction bases not matched to a gene: 4. In nucleotides, the CDR3 is TGTGCCAGCAGTCTACTAGCGAACTACAATGAGCAGTTCTTC. It translates to CASSLLANYNEQFF.

The chain has TRBV19 and TRBJ2-7; D not certain. Germline loops: CDR1 LNHDA, CDR2 SQIVND (reference sequence). The CDR3 has 12 residues. V lost 5 bases, J lost 2 bases, and 7 bases lay in between. This CDR3 is CASSRSPYEQYF. CDR3 nucleotides: TGTGCCAGTAGTCGGTCGCCCTACGAGCAGTACTTC.

The chain carries TRBV5-6 and TRBJ2-2; maybe TRBD2 (7 bases). This CDR3 is 15 amino acids long. CDR1 and CDR2 from the germline V gene are SGHDT and YYEEEE. Trimming cost V 7 bases and J 6 bases, with 19 bases left between them. The CDR3 here is CASSLTGGRAGELFF. The DNA of the CDR3 is TGTGCCAGCTCCCTGACCGGGGGGCGTGCCGGGGAGCTGTTTTTT.

The chain is built from TRBV18 and TRBJ2-2; 12 bases are shared with TRBD2. The CDR3 is 14 residues long. J gave up 12 bases and V 3 bases, and 5 bases lay outside the gene matches. Germline-derived CDR1 and CDR2 are KGHSH and LQKENI. The CDR3 DNA sequence: TGTGCCAGCTCACCCGGCGGACTAGCGGGGAAGCTGTTTTTT. This gives the protein CASSPGGLAGKLFF.

The chain employs TRBV2 and TRBJ1-1; D not certain. Between the trimmed V and J ends, which lost 2 bases and 4 bases, there was a span of 2 bases. The CDR3 is made up of 11 amino acids. Germline values: CDR1 SNHLY, CDR2 FYNNEI. The CDR3 region is CASSERTEAFF. CDR3 nucleotides: TGTGCCAGCAGTGAACGCACTGAAGCTTTCTTT.

The genes are TRBV4-1 and TRBJ1-1; D perhaps matches TRBD1 (5 bases). V was clipped by 0 bases and J by 5 bases, with 13 bases between them. The germline gives CDR1 MGHRA, CDR2 YSYEKL. CDR3 length equals 15 residues. For the CDR3, the DNA is TGCGCCAGCAGCCAAGAATGGGGGGGAATGACTGAAGCTTTCTTT. The encoded protein is CASSQEWGGMTEAFF.

Concerning this clone itself: Different DNA sequences within this sample yield the same CDR3. This chain joins TRBV9 and TRBJ2-3; no reliable D call. CDR1 is SGDLS and CDR2 is YYNGEE in the germline V gene. Trimming left V 0 bases short and J 5 bases short, with 4 bases between. The CDR3 sequence is 12 residues long. CDR3: CASSVAGDTQYF. CDR3 nucleotide sequence: TGTGCCAGCAGCGTAGCAGGAGATACGCAGTATTTT.

The chain combines TRBV7-3 with TRBJ1-2, with TRBD1 matching 9 bases. V was clipped by 5 bases and J by 7 bases; unmatched bases: 8. The CDR3 has 14 residues. Looked up from germline, CDR1 is SGHTA and CDR2 is FQGTGA. The CDR3 sequence: CASSPAGTGSGYTF. CDR3 DNA sequence: TGTGCCAGCAGCCCCGCCGGGACAGGGTCTGGCTACACCTTC.

The chain links TRBV6-5 to TRBJ2-7; D might be TRBD2 (6 bases). Germline V CDR1 and CDR2: MNHEY, SVGAGI. V was trimmed by 2 bases and J by 2 bases, leaving 7 bases between them. The CDR3 is 13 residues long. CDR3 nucleotide sequence: TGTGCCAGCAGTTACCGGAGGGCCTACGAGCAGTACTTC. Protein sequence: CASSYRRAYEQYF.

To note about this clone: Other DNA sequences from this sample encode an identical CDR3 as well. The chain uses TRBV5-6 and TRBJ1-3, with 8 bases aligning to TRBD1. CDR1 is SGHDT and CDR2 is YYEEEE in the germline V gene. J gave up 4 bases and V 3 bases, and 6 bases lay outside the gene matches. The CDR3 is 15 residues long. The CDR3 bases are TGTGCCAGCAGCTCCCAGGGGGCGCGCGGAAACACCATATATTTT. Residues: CASSSQGARGNTIYF. The variable domain in full, completed from reference TRBV5-6 and TRBJ1-3, reads DAGVTQSPTHLIKTRGQQVTLRCSPKSGHDTVSWYQQALGQGPQFIFQYYEEEERQRGNFPDRFSGHQFPNYSSELNVNALLLGDSALYLCASSSQGARGNTIYFGEGSWLTVV.

The chain uses TRBV11-1 and TRBJ1-1; D is ambiguous. Germline CDR1 reads SGHAT; CDR2 reads FQDESV (reference sequence). Trimming shortened V by 5 bases and J by 6 bases, and 13 bases separated the two germline ends. This CDR3 is built from 13 residues. The CDR3 coding sequence is TGTGCCAGCAGCCACCGGGAGGTGCCTGAAGCTTTCTTT. Translating it yields CASSHREVPEAFF.